This passage covers 8 T cell receptor beta chains from one sample sequenced in a study of shared clonotypes between healthy human individuals. Libraries were prepared by immunoSEQ multiplex PCR; TCRdb keeps only in-frame clonotypes and omits some of them. The profile shows about 2.3 million clones, 80% to 95% of them singletons. The sample was naive CD4+ T cells from PBMCs. Subset of the sample: CD45RA+ positively selected. All receptors come from a young man in good health. Some clones in this sample may be carry-over from other donors' samples.

The chain carries TRBV7-2 and TRBJ1-3; D is uncertain. V shed 1 base and J shed 8 bases, with 12 bases lying between them. Per germline, CDR1 SGHTA and CDR2 FQGNSA. The CDR3 is made up of 14 amino acids. This chain's CDR3 is CASSLGAVSDTIYF. Here the CDR3 DNA reads TGTGCCAGCAGCTTAGGTGCAGTTTCGGACACCATATATTTT.

This clone was recorded only once. The chain couples TRBV6-7 to TRBJ1-3, with D unclear. TRBV6-7 is given ORF status, its function remaining uncertain. This CDR3 is built from 15 residues. The V and J ends lost 7 bases and 0 bases respectively, with 13 bases between them. CDR3 residues: CASTFPVGSGNTIYF. As DNA, the CDR3 is TGTGCCAGCACCTTCCCCGTGGGCTCTGGAAACACCATATATTTT.

The chain is built from TRBV9 and TRBJ2-2, with 11 bases fitting TRBD1. From germline, CDR1 is SGDLS and CDR2 YYNGEE. Losses at the gene ends were 1 base for V and 3 bases for J; bases not matched to a gene: 5. The CDR3 runs 17 residues. As DNA, the CDR3 is TGTGCCAGCAGCGTATCTTGGGACAGGGGGTACACCGGGGAGCTGTTTTTT. This sequence encodes CASSVSWDRGYTGELFF.

A remark on this clone: This CDR3 is also generated by other DNA sequences in the sample. V is TRBV18 and J is TRBJ1-5; 7 nucleotides align to TRBD1. The J segment lost 2 bases and the V segment lost 3 bases, leaving 7 bases of the junction unmatched. Germline V gene lookup returns CDR1 KGHSH and CDR2 LQKENI. CDR3 length: 16 residues. The CDR3 nucleotides read TGTGCCAGCTCACCCCGACAGGGAGAGGGCAATCAGCCCCAGCATTTT. Its translation is CASSPRQGEGNQPQHF.

V gene TRBV7-9 combines with J gene TRBJ1-4, with 7 bases lining up with TRBD1. V lost 6 bases, J lost 8 bases, and 12 bases stayed unmatched. The CDR3 has 15 amino acids. The germline V gene encodes CDR1 SEHNR and CDR2 FQNEAQ (reference sequence). The CDR3 protein is CASSLGQADGEKLFF. The CDR3 nucleotides are TGTGCCAGCAGTCTAGGACAGGCCGATGGGGAAAAACTGTTTTTT.

The chain is built from TRBV10-3 and TRBJ2-6; D possibly corresponds to TRBD1 (6 bases). The CDR3 covers 16 residues. The germline V gene encodes CDR1 ENHRY and CDR2 SYGVKD. Between the trimmed V and J ends, which lost 4 bases and 1 base, there was a span of 11 bases. CDR3 DNA sequence: TGTGCCATCAGTGGAACCCAGGGGTCTGGGGCCAACGTCCTGACTTTC. It codes for CAISGTQGSGANVLTF.

The rearrangement uses TRBV18 and TRBJ2-7; TRBD1 matches 8 bases. The CDR3 length is 14 residues. V lost 8 bases to trimming and J lost 5 bases; unmatched junction nucleotides: 11. CDR1 KGHSH and CDR2 LQKENI come from the germline V gene. CDR3 amino acids: CASQNSAGGHEQYF. The CDR3 DNA follows: TGTGCCAGCCAAAACTCGGCAGGGGGCCACGAGCAGTACTTC.

The chain joins TRBV5-6 to TRBJ1-5; weak D call: TRBD1 (5 bases). The CDR3 has 16 residues. Germline V gives CDR1 SGHDT, CDR2 YYEEEE. V shed 5 bases and J shed 11 bases, with 26 bases lying between them. CDR3 protein: CASSSAGGVPSGTQHF. The CDR3 DNA is TGTGCCAGCAGTTCGGCCGGAGGGGTACCCTCCGGGACCCAGCATTTT.